The rows below give T cell receptor beta chains drawn from one sample of a study of T cells in Graves' hyperthyroidism and ophthalmopathy. TCRdb fed the multiplex PCR reads into MiXCR, producing one record per CDR3 protein. The sample carries about 380,000 distinct CDR3 sequences, 15% to 20% recorded once. The material sequenced was blood. These receptors all stem from a man younger than 30 with Graves' ophthalmopathy. The CDR3 runs from the conserved cysteine through the conserved F or W.

TRBJ1-5	14	TRBV28	CASSWRGESQPQHF
TRBJ2-6	15	TRBV27	CASSLGFSGANVLTF
TRBJ2-1	17	TRBV6-1	CASIRLGIYRGPVEQFF
TRBJ2-7	14	TRBV27	CASSPQGAVNEQYF
TRBJ2-1	15	TRBV15	CATSRDQGASNEQFF
TRBJ2-2	13	TRBV19	CASRDRPTGELFF
TRBJ1-1	14	TRBV3-1	CASTSTGGNSEAFF
TRBJ1-2	13	TRBV28	CASSPGVADGYTF
TRBJ1-2	19	TRBV7-9	CASSRDSSGGRGEDYGYTF
TRBJ1-1	16	TRBV18	CASSPFGTGTITEAFF
TRBJ2-6	20	TRBV7-2	CASSLAGTGTIDSGANVLTF
TRBJ2-7	14	TRBV20-1	CSAPGGASSYEQYF
TRBJ2-5	13	TRBV12-3/TRBV12-4	CASSLSRGQTQYF
TRBJ1-5	16	TRBV28	CASSPGWGANNQPQHF
TRBJ1-5	16	TRBV9	CASSLSTGNSNQPQHF
TRBJ1-1	18	TRBV18	CASSPRISGTVMNTEAFF
TRBJ1-2	15	TRBV7-3	CASSLTRDNSYGYTF
TRBJ1-1	15	TRBV12-3/TRBV12-4	CASSPRGQGNTEAFF
TRBJ1-4	13	TRBV2	CASRQNSNEKLFF
TRBJ2-3	16	TRBV12-3/TRBV12-4	CASSFSSGALTGTQYF
TRBJ1-2	13	TRBV12-3/TRBV12-4	CASSSGHLYGYTF
TRBJ2-7	15	TRBV19	CASTPEGGGPYEQYF
TRBJ2-7	14	TRBV5-1	CASSLVGTTYEQYF
TRBJ1-5	16	TRBV19	CASSTGHSGGNQPQHF
TRBJ2-5	14	TRBV4-2	CASSRPREGETQYF
TRBJ2-1	11	TRBV7-2	CATQAGDEQFF
TRBJ2-1	15	TRBV12-3/TRBV12-4	CASSSSGTGWNEQFF
TRBJ1-1	12	TRBV29-1	CSVGTGITEAFF
TRBJ1-2	11	TRBV6-1	CANGDNYGYTF
TRBJ1-5	17	TRBV7-8	CASSLAQGQEVDQPQHF
TRBJ1-5	15	TRBV20-1	CSALGQGRDNQPQHF
TRBJ1-2	13	TRBV7-3	CASSPGWGYGYTF
TRBJ2-2	13	TRBV20-1	CRVQGSNTGELFF
TRBJ2-2	11	TRBV7-8	CASTSSGELFF
TRBJ2-1	15	TRBV7-3	CASRESGTAYNEQFF
TRBJ2-2	20	TRBV10-2	CASSEAQGTSLGYNTGELFF
TRBJ2-3	18	TRBV28	CASSLVKRDSRNTDTQYF
TRBJ2-1	14	TRBV7-3	CASTPSGGRGEQFF
TRBJ1-1	17	TRBV2	CASSTAGTYYLNTEAFF
TRBJ2-7	16	TRBV6-5	CASSYSGDRPGEGQYF
TRBJ2-1	16	TRBV18	CASSTSGGGSRDEQFF
TRBJ1-1	14	TRBV19	CASSIGGGRTEAFF
TRBJ2-1	16	TRBV7-9	CASSAGTGTGPAEQFF
TRBJ2-5	14	TRBV28	CASREQANQETQYF
TRBJ1-2	12	TRBV3-1	CASSQEPAPNTF
TRBJ2-3	14	TRBV24-1	CATKGGGEADTQYF
TRBJ1-1	15	TRBV27	CASSLYGTDNTEAFF
TRBJ2-3	13	TRBV5-4	CASSLESTDTHYF
TRBJ2-7	12	TRBV10-3	CAISATVYEQYF